This T cell receptor beta chain was recovered during a study of T cells expressing NK-cell markers. On the study more broadly: Source material for TCR beta repertoires consisted of sorted CD3+CD56+NKG2C+, CD3+CD56+NKG2C- and CD3+CD56-NKG2C+ T cells. The authors sequenced eight donors, of whom seven were HCMV-seropositive and one was seronegative. General observations from the study: The CD3+CD56-NKG2C+ fraction was also led by these clonotypes in a few donors. In a group of 5 or 6 donors, dominant NKG2C+ clonotypes represented 1.0-7.0% of CD8+ T cells.

The germline V gene encodes CDR1 MGHRA and CDR2 YSYEKL. The CDR3 spans 15 residues. Note on this clonotype: The antigen is undetermined.

TCRdb re-called the 5' RACE reads and gives one entry per CDR3 protein, without DNA. The table gives about half a million distinct CDR3 sequences; the top ten clones make up 1.4% to 1.5% of it. The chain combines TRBV4-1 with TRBJ2-1. The clonotype originates from a woman aged 45-65 years in good health. What was sequenced was blood T cells: a sorted CD56 or NKG2C T cell subset, CD4+ or CD8+ T cells, or bulk PBMC T cells (not recorded which). The CDR3 is CASSRGSSTDNEQFF.